One and the same sample provided the 29 T cell receptor beta chains below, sequenced in a study of blood T cell repertoires in COVID-19. Sequenced by immunoSEQ multiplex PCR; TCRdb stores in-frame clones only, minus some. The sample lists about 110,000 clones; 84% were seen once. Sequences were obtained from peripheral blood. The receptors originated from a woman older than 75 with active or convalescent COVID-19.

The V gene is TRBV3-1 (or the pseudogene TRBV3-2), the J gene TRBJ2-1; D is undetermined. This CDR3 region has 15 residues. CDR1 and CDR2 (germline): LGHDT, YNNKEL (reference sequence). V was pared by 1 base and J by 1 base, with 8 bases between. The CDR3: CASSQAVFSYNEQFF. CDR3 DNA: TGTGCCAGCAGCCAAGCCGTCTTTTCCTACAATGAGCAGTTCTTC.

The J gene is TRBJ1-1, the V gene TRBV7-2; a weak D match, TRBD1 (6 bases). The germline V and J ends were trimmed by 1 base and 3 bases, with 9 bases remaining between them. The CDR3 runs to 14 residues. CDR1 SGHTA and CDR2 FQGNSA come from the germline V gene. CDR3 DNA: TGTGCCAGCAGCTTAGTCAGGGGTCACACTGAAGCTTTCTTT. It specifies CASSLVRGHTEAFF.

V gene TRBV7-2 combines with J gene TRBJ2-3; the match to TRBD2 covers 8 bases. V was pared by 4 bases and J by 3 bases, with 18 bases of the junction left unmatched. CDR1 and CDR2 (germline): SGHTA, FQGNSA. This CDR3 region has 19 residues. Written as DNA, the CDR3 is TGTGCCAGCAGCTCCCCTGAGTTAGCGGGATCGGTACCGACAGATACGCAGTATTTT. It translates to CASSSPELAGSVPTDTQYF.

This clone has just a few counts. The chain links TRBV6-5 to TRBJ2-7; D perhaps matches TRBD1 (6 bases). This CDR3 region has 13 residues. With 9 bases removed from V and 2 bases from J, the gap between germline ends came to 14 bases. Germline CDR1 and CDR2: MNHEY and SVGAGI. CDR3 in amino acids: CASQRDIPYEQYF. CDR3 sequence (DNA): TGTGCCAGTCAACGGGACATCCCCTACGAGCAGTACTTC.

The chain has TRBV18 and TRBJ2-7; the match to TRBD2 covers 9 bases. CDR3 size: 15 residues. The germline CDR1 and CDR2 sequences are KGHSH and LQKENI. V shed 10 bases, J shed 4 bases, and the junction held 14 bases outside the gene matches. In nucleotides, the CDR3 is TGTGCCACCTCCACCTCGCGGCGGGAGGGGTACGAGCAGTACTTC. It is translated as CATSTSRREGYEQYF.

This sequence joins TRBV2 and TRBJ2-3; TRBD1 matches at 10 bases. Germline values: CDR1 SNHLY, CDR2 FYNNEI. This CDR3 has 17 residues. V lost 1 base, J lost 0 bases, and 4 bases stayed unmatched. CDR3 in DNA: TGTGCCAGCAGTGAAGGACAGGGGGCACCTAGCACAGATACGCAGTATTTT. Amino acid sequence: CASSEGQGAPSTDTQYF.

This chain joins TRBV5-8 and TRBJ2-7, with TRBD2 identical over 12 bases. This CDR3 is built from 15 residues. J gave up 4 bases and V 0 bases, and 2 bases lay outside the gene matches. Germline lookup yields CDR1 SGHTS and CDR2 YDEGEE. The CDR3 loop reads CASSLGTSGTYEQYF. The CDR3 DNA reads as TGTGCCAGCAGCTTGGGGACTAGCGGGACGTACGAGCAGTACTTC.

The chain has TRBV9 and TRBJ2-3; D gene unclear. The CDR3 is 11 amino acids. Trimming shortened V by 7 bases and J by 4 bases, and 7 bases separated the two germline ends. The V gene's germline CDR1 is SGDLS and CDR2 YYNGEE. The CDR3 DNA is TGTGCCAGCGGGCCCCCAGATACGCAGTATTTT. Its translation is CASGPPDTQYF. Full variable domain (rest looked up from reference TRBV9 and TRBJ2-3): DSGVTQTPKHLITATGQRVTLRCSPRSGDLSVYWYQQSLDQGLQFLIQYYNGEERAKGNILERFSAQQFPDLHSELNLSSLELGDSALYFCASGPPDTQYFGPGTRLTVL.

This chain uses TRBV19 with TRBJ1-2; TRBD1 agrees at 8 bases. The germline gives CDR1 LNHDA, CDR2 SQIVND (reference sequence). J lost 2 bases, V lost 8 bases, and 4 bases had no gene match. This CDR3 has 13 amino acids. CDR3 nucleotides: TGTGCCAGTCGGTCAGGGGGCAACTATGGCTACACCTTC. Its translation is CASRSGGNYGYTF.

The DNA for the CDR3 is TGTGCCAGCAGCCGGGACAGGGGGCGCGTAGGCAATCAGCCCCAGCATTTT. Amino acids: CASSRDRGRVGNQPQHF. This chain joins TRBV2 and TRBJ1-5; the match to TRBD1 covers 12 bases. Germline V gives CDR1 SNHLY, CDR2 FYNNEI. The CDR3 is 17 amino acids. V trimming: 6 bases; J trimming: 2 bases; junction bases outside the gene matches: 8.

The chain uses TRBV12-3 or TRBV12-4 and TRBJ1-2; no firm D call. The CDR3 is made up of 13 amino acids. V lost 0 bases to trimming and J lost 5 bases, with 7 bases between them. CDR3 DNA sequence: TGTGCCAGCAGTTTAGCGGTAGCTTATGGCTACACCTTC. Amino acid sequence: CASSLAVAYGYTF.

The rearrangement links TRBV7-6 to TRBJ2-6, with D unclear. Trimming stripped 3 bases from V and 1 base from J, with 13 bases between. The CDR3 runs to 17 residues. Germline values: CDR1 SGHVS, CDR2 FNYEAQ. The CDR3 DNA reads TGTGCCAGCAGCTTTACTTGGGCACTTTCTGGGGCCAACGTCCTGACTTTC. Its translation: CASSFTWALSGANVLTF.

The chain links TRBV24-1 to TRBJ2-7; 8 bases fit TRBD1. This CDR3 has 11 amino acids. Germline V gene sequence: CDR1 KGHDR, CDR2 SFDVKD. V lost 10 bases to trimming and J lost 6 bases; unmatched junction nucleotides: 4. The CDR3 loop reads CATGQAGEQYF. For the CDR3, the DNA is TGTGCCACGGGACAGGCCGGCGAGCAGTACTTC.

The chain recombines TRBV6-6 with TRBJ1-2; 7 bases agree with TRBD1. The CDR3 sequence is 16 residues long. Trimming at V came to 5 bases and at J to 1 base, leaving 10 bases not matched to a gene. The germline V gene has CDR1 MNHNY and CDR2 SVGAGI (reference sequence). As DNA, the CDR3 is TGTGCCAGCAGTCGAACGGCGGGACAGCTTAACTATGGCTACACCTTC. It is translated as CASSRTAGQLNYGYTF.

The chain combines TRBV28 with TRBJ2-7, with 9 nucleotides matching TRBD1. J gave up 3 bases and V 3 bases, and 9 bases lay outside the gene matches. This CDR3 comprises 16 residues. From germline, CDR1 is MDHEN and CDR2 SYDVKM. The CDR3: CASSFPRQGGVYEQYF. CDR3 bases: TGTGCCAGCAGTTTCCCTCGACAGGGGGGGGTCTACGAGCAGTACTTC.

The chain has TRBV7-9 and TRBJ1-5; no clear D. The V end lost 1 base, the J end lost 9 bases, and 10 bases lay between the germline ends. The germline CDR1 and CDR2 sequences are SEHNR and FQNEAQ (reference sequence). There are 13 residues in the CDR3. The CDR3 loop reads CASSLGTSGPQHF. Here the CDR3 DNA reads TGTGCCAGCAGCTTAGGTACTTCCGGGCCCCAGCATTTT.

This clone turned up a few times. The chain couples TRBV7-2 to TRBJ1-2, with TRBD1 identical over 7 bases. Per germline, CDR1 SGHTA and CDR2 FQGNSA. The CDR3 spans 14 residues. The J segment lost 7 bases and the V segment lost 5 bases, leaving 10 bases of the junction unmatched. CDR3 in DNA: TGTGCCAGCAGCCCGGGGACAGCTCCATTTGGCTACACCTTC. It translates to CASSPGTAPFGYTF. Full variable domain (missing parts from reference TRBV7-2 and TRBJ1-2): GAGVSQSPSNKVTEKGKDVELRCDPISGHTALYWYRQSLGQGLEFLIYFQGNSAPDKSGLPSDRFSAERTGGSVSTLTIQRTQQEDSAVYLCASSPGTAPFGYTFGSGTRLTVV.

The chain couples TRBV5-4 to TRBJ1-3; 7 nucleotides align to TRBD1. Unmatched junction bases numbered 4, after V lost 4 bases and J lost 0 bases. Germline CDR1 is SGHNT and CDR2 is YYREEE (reference sequence). The CDR3 has 15 amino acids. CDR3 sequence: CASSRDSSSGNTIYF. Written as DNA, the CDR3 is TGTGCCAGCAGCCGGGACAGCTCCTCTGGAAACACCATATATTTT.

This CDR3 reads CASSRGPERTGGYEQYF. The CDR3 nucleotides are TGCGCCAGTAGTCGAGGGCCGGAGAGGACAGGGGGCTACGAGCAGTACTTC. This chain joins TRBV5-1 and TRBJ2-7; TRBD1 matches 10 bases. J gave up 3 bases and V 8 bases, and 17 bases lay outside the gene matches. The V gene's germline CDR1 is SGHRS and CDR2 YFSETQ. The CDR3 sequence is 17 residues long.

This clone was seen a few times. The rearrangement uses TRBV5-4 and TRBJ2-7; TRBD1 aligns across 8 bases. J gave up 5 bases and V 3 bases, and 7 bases lay outside the gene matches. Germline V gene lookup returns CDR1 SGHNT and CDR2 YYREEE (reference sequence). This CDR3 is built from 14 residues. CDR3 in amino acids: CASSSADRVDEQYF. In DNA form, the CDR3 reads TGTGCCAGCAGCTCCGCGGACAGGGTGGACGAGCAGTACTTC.

J is TRBJ2-5 and V is TRBV4-1; 7 bases agree with TRBD2. This CDR3 has 15 amino acids. V trimming: 4 bases; J trimming: 2 bases; junction bases outside the gene matches: 7. Germline V gives CDR1 MGHRA, CDR2 YSYEKL. For the CDR3, the DNA is TGCGCCAGCAGCCCAAACTCCGGGAGGCAAGAGACCCAGTACTTC. Translated, it gives CASSPNSGRQETQYF.

The chain links TRBV10-3 to TRBJ2-1; 9 nucleotides align to TRBD2. The germline CDR1 and CDR2 sequences are ENHRY and SYGVKD. The CDR3 has 13 residues. Trimming took 6 bases from V and 6 from J; bases not matched to a gene: 3. CDR3 amino acids: CAISTSGFNEQFF. In DNA, the CDR3 is TGTGCCATCAGCACTAGCGGGTTCAATGAGCAGTTCTTC.

V usage is TRBV6-4 and J usage is TRBJ1-1, with 7 bases lining up with TRBD1. CDR1 is MRHNA, CDR2 SNTAGT, per germline. The CDR3 is 15 amino acids. With 4 bases clipped from V and 0 bases from J, the junction kept 5 bases outside the gene matches. The CDR3 bases are TGTGCCAGCAGTGCCGAGGGACAGCTGAACACTGAAGCTTTCTTT. This encodes CASSAEGQLNTEAFF.

V is TRBV5-6 and J is TRBJ2-2, with no clear D. V lost 1 base, J lost 2 bases, and 15 bases lay in between. The CDR3 has 17 residues. Germline V gene lookup returns CDR1 SGHDT and CDR2 YYEEEE. CDR3 DNA sequence: TGTGCCAGCAGCTTGATGTTTTTACTTCTAAACACCGGGGAGCTGTTTTTT. Its protein product is CASSLMFLLLNTGELFF.

The rearrangement uses TRBV19 and TRBJ1-5; D remains ambiguous. The germline gives CDR1 LNHDA, CDR2 SQIVND (reference sequence). V dropped 7 bases and J dropped 3 bases, with 7 bases sitting between them. The CDR3 loop spans 12 amino acids. The CDR3 region has the DNA TGTGCCAGTACTACCGTCAATCAGCCCCAGCATTTT. It specifies CASTTVNQPQHF.

V and J are TRBV3-1 (or the pseudogene TRBV3-2) and TRBJ2-3; 9 bases align to TRBD1. V was clipped by 0 bases and J by 3 bases; unmatched bases: 13. The CDR3 runs to 19 residues. Germline V gene data show CDR1 as LGHDT and CDR2 as YNNKEL (reference sequence). The CDR3 bases are TGTGCCAGCAGCCAAGAAGCTTGGGGGACAGGGAAGAGAACAGATACGCAGTATTTT. It encodes CASSQEAWGTGKRTDTQYF.

The chain carries TRBV16 and TRBJ1-1; a possible D gene is TRBD1 (6 bases). The germline gives CDR1 KGHSY, CDR2 FQNENV. V was trimmed by 0 bases and J by 0 bases, leaving 14 bases between them. The CDR3 is 17 amino acids. The CDR3 sequence: CASSQSRGSSMNTEAFF. CDR3 coding DNA: TGTGCCAGCAGCCAATCCAGGGGTTCTTCCATGAACACTGAAGCTTTCTTT.

DNA of the CDR3: TGTGCCAGCAGTCCCGGGACAGGGATTGAGCAGTTCTTC. Amino acid sequence: CASSPGTGIEQFF. The chain recombines TRBV28 with TRBJ2-1; 9 positions match TRBD1. The CDR3 runs 13 residues. The V gene's germline CDR1 is MDHEN and CDR2 SYDVKM. The trim removed 5 bases at V and 9 bases at J, leaving 5 bases unmatched.

V is TRBV29-1 and J is TRBJ2-7; possibly TRBD2 for D (6 bases). The CDR3 covers 13 residues. The V end lost 6 bases, the J end lost 4 bases, and 16 bases lay between the germline ends. Germline V gene lookup returns CDR1 SQVTM and CDR2 ANQGSEA. The DNA of the CDR3 is TGCAGCGTGAGGCCTGGGGCGGGATACGAGCAGTACTTC. Translated, it gives CSVRPGAGYEQYF.